The 19 T cell receptor beta chains below come from one sample, sequenced in a study of T-cell reconstitution after alpha-beta-depleted transplantation in children (TCRdb year 2016). Libraries were constructed by PCR. The sequencing machine was an Illumina HiSeq 2500. TCR libraries were prepared with molecular barcoding, using unique molecular identifiers to normalize TCRbeta repertoire quantification. The public sequencing data were trimmed at Q25 with fastp and processed into clonotypes with MiXCR by TCRdb, which kept only in-frame beta chains. CDR3 protein sequences are deduplicated, and each keeps its most common genes and DNA. Here the sample has 420,000 or so distinct CDR3 sequences; around 9.9% occur a single time. Of the sample, approximately 5% falls within the top ten clones. This sample comprised PBMCs from the stem cell graft donor, obtained from the stem cell graft. These TCRs come from a human donor who donated a stem cell graft to a child with acute myeloid leukemia.

V and J are TRBV20-1 and TRBJ2-3, with 10 bases identical to TRBD2. Germline V gene sequence: CDR1 DFQATT, CDR2 SNEGSKA (reference sequence). CDR3 size: 18 residues. J lost 0 bases, V lost 3 bases, and 12 bases had no gene match. CDR3 loop: CSASGRWTSGGSTDTQYF. CDR3 DNA sequence: TGCAGTGCTAGTGGCCGGTGGACTAGCGGAGGGAGCACAGATACGCAGTATTTT.

This chain joins TRBV3-1 and TRBJ2-7; TRBD1 is a possible D gene (5 bases). This CDR3 spans 13 amino acids. Germline CDR1 reads LGHDT; CDR2 reads YNNKEL (reference sequence). Between the trimmed V and J ends, which lost 4 bases and 4 bases, there was a span of 11 bases. In DNA, the CDR3 is TGTGCCAGCAGCCGCGCGCAGGGATACGAGCAGTACGTC. It specifies CASSRAQGYEQYV.

This clonotype was seen a handful of times. The chain joins TRBV20-1 to TRBJ2-1, with 10 nucleotides matching TRBD2. J lost 7 bases, V lost 4 bases, and 10 bases had no gene match. The V gene's germline CDR1 is DFQATT and CDR2 SNEGSKA (reference sequence). CDR3 length equals 15 residues. CDR3 region: CSANRGLAVANEQFF. CDR3 bases: TGCAGTGCTAACCGAGGACTAGCGGTTGCGAATGAGCAGTTCTTC.

This clonotype occurred a few times. The chain has TRBV5-1 and TRBJ2-1; D possibly corresponds to TRBD2 (5 bases). V gave up 0 bases and J gave up 4 bases, with 11 bases separating them. This CDR3 is 15 amino acids long. Germline values: CDR1 SGHRS, CDR2 YFSETQ. Here the CDR3 DNA reads TGCGCCAGCAGCTTGGACGGGGTCTCTTACAATGAGCAGTTCTTC. It specifies CASSLDGVSYNEQFF.

CDR3 amino acids: CASSPIARGDVDTQYF. CDR3 DNA sequence: TGCGCCAGCAGCCCTATAGCGCGAGGGGATGTAGATACGCAGTATTTT. The J gene is TRBJ2-3, the V gene TRBV5-1; either TRBD1 or TRBD2 may supply D (5 bases each). V gave up 4 bases and J gave up 5 bases, with 20 bases separating them. The germline V gene has CDR1 SGHRS and CDR2 YFSETQ. This CDR3 has 16 residues.

The J gene is TRBJ2-1, the V gene TRBV12-5; 10 bases align to TRBD1. Trimming removed 3 bases from V and 6 bases from J; junction bases left unmatched: 11. This CDR3 is 17 amino acids long. Germline assignment: CDR1 LGHNT and CDR2 FRNRAP. CDR3 nucleotide sequence: TGTGCTAGTGGTTTTACTAAGGACAGGGGGTATTTCAATGAGCAGTTCTTC. Translation: CASGFTKDRGYFNEQFF.

At least ten counts were recorded for this clonotype. The V and J genes are TRBV5-1 and TRBJ2-7; D not resolved. CDR3 size: 12 residues. The ends were cut back, 2 bases at V and 3 bases at J, with 6 bases in the middle. Germline CDR1 reads SGHRS; CDR2 reads YFSETQ. CDR3 DNA sequence: TGCGCCAGCAGCTTCGGCGGCTACGAGCAGTACTTC. It specifies CASSFGGYEQYF.

In its sample, this clonotype was seen many times. The J gene is TRBJ1-6, the V gene TRBV20-1; a possible D gene is TRBD1 (5 bases). The V gene lost 0 bases and the J gene lost 8 bases, with 17 bases spanning the gap. CDR1 is DFQATT, CDR2 SNEGSKA, per germline (reference sequence). This CDR3 comprises 16 residues. The CDR3 here is CSARDPTGVVYSPLHF. The CDR3 coding sequence is TGCAGTGCTAGAGACCCAACGGGGGTAGTTTATTCACCCCTCCACTTT.

V gene TRBV18 combines with J gene TRBJ2-2; no definite D call. V was clipped by 3 bases and J by 1 base, with 12 bases between them. CDR3 length: 16 amino acids. Germline CDR1 and CDR2: KGHSH and LQKENI. The CDR3 sequence is CASSPRFPENTGELFF. CDR3 DNA sequence: TGTGCCAGCTCACCTCGATTCCCAGAGAACACCGGGGAGCTGTTTTTT.

V is TRBV7-9 and J is TRBJ2-4; 7 bases are a match to TRBD1. With 0 bases clipped from V and 4 bases from J, the junction kept 3 bases outside the gene matches. The CDR3 loop spans 15 amino acids. From germline, CDR1 is SEHNR and CDR2 FQNEAQ (reference sequence). Here the CDR3 reads CASSLAAGGKNIQYF. The CDR3 DNA follows: TGTGCCAGCAGCTTAGCGGCAGGGGGTAAAAACATTCAGTACTTC.

In its sample, this clonotype was seen many times. The chain combines TRBV5-1 with TRBJ2-3, with TRBD2 matching over 7 bases. Trimming took 6 bases from V and 2 from J; bases not matched to a gene: 9. Per germline, CDR1 SGHRS and CDR2 YFSETQ. This CDR3 comprises 15 residues. The CDR3 DNA reads TGCGCCAGCAAAGTGGTAGCGGGTTTCACAGATACGCAGTATTTT. Translating it yields CASKVVAGFTDTQYF.

The CDR3 DNA reads TGTGCCAGCAGTGAAGGCGGGGCTGGGGCCAACGTCCTGACTTTC. Translating gives CASSEGGAGANVLTF. The rearrangement uses TRBV6-1 and TRBJ2-6; D might be TRBD2 (6 bases). CDR1 and CDR2 from the germline V gene are MNHNS and SASEGT. CDR3 size: 15 residues. The V end lost 1 base, the J end lost 2 bases, and 6 bases lay between the germline ends.

This chain connects TRBV21-1 to TRBJ2-3. TRBV21-1 is shown as a pseudogene. There are 15 residues in the CDR3. The CDR3 DNA reads TGTGCCAGCAGCGTTCCCCAGGTATGCACAGATACGCAGTATTTT. Translation: CASSVPQVCTDTQYF.

This clonotype was seen a handful of times. V is TRBV15 and J is TRBJ2-1, with D tentatively TRBD2 (5 bases). V lost 5 bases and J lost 4, with 15 bases in between. Germline V gene sequence: CDR1 LNHNV, CDR2 YYDKDF (reference sequence). This CDR3 spans 15 amino acids. The CDR3: CATSGGLLGYNEQFF. DNA for the CDR3: TGTGCCACCAGCGGCGGACTCCTTGGGTACAATGAGCAGTTCTTC.

The rearrangement links TRBV18 to TRBJ2-1; perhaps TRBD2 as D (6 bases). The CDR3 totals 13 residues. Trimming removed 6 bases at V and 5 bases at J, with 11 bases between. The V gene's germline CDR1 is KGHSH and CDR2 LQKENI. The CDR3 DNA is TGTGCCAGCTCCCGGGACTTAAACAATGAGCAGTTCTTC. It codes for CASSRDLNNEQFF.

The table lists this clonotype with many counts. CDR3 residues: CASRQTIEGEQYF. The CDR3 DNA sequence: TGTGCCAGCAGGCAAACTATAGAGGGCGAGCAGTACTTC. V usage is TRBV6-2 or TRBV6-3 and J usage is TRBJ2-7; weak D call: TRBD2 (5 bases). Germline V lookup: CDR1 MNHEY, CDR2 SVGEGT. The ends were cut back, 6 bases at V and 6 bases at J, with 15 bases in the middle. This CDR3 spans 13 amino acids.

The chain has TRBV20-1 and TRBJ2-3; TRBD2 aligns across 9 bases. CDR1 and CDR2 (germline): DFQATT, SNEGSKA (reference sequence). This CDR3 comprises 15 residues. Unmatched junction bases numbered 4, after V lost 3 bases and J lost 0 bases. The CDR3 reads CSASGTSLSTDTQYF. In DNA form, the CDR3 reads TGCAGTGCTAGTGGGACTAGCCTTAGCACAGATACGCAGTATTTT.

The chain carries TRBV5-1 and TRBJ2-3, with TRBD2 matching 15 bases. The germline CDR1 and CDR2 sequences are SGHRS and YFSETQ. This CDR3 has 16 amino acids. With 2 bases clipped from V and 6 bases from J, the junction kept 4 bases outside the gene matches. CDR3 protein: CASSLPGTSGGDTQYF. CDR3 bases: TGCGCCAGCAGCTTACCGGGGACTAGCGGGGGGGATACGCAGTATTTT.

There are many counts of this clonotype. This chain connects TRBV20-1 to TRBJ2-7; D uncertain. The CDR3 totals 13 residues. V dropped 4 bases and J dropped 0 bases, with 10 bases sitting between them. The germline V gene has CDR1 DFQATT and CDR2 SNEGSKA (reference sequence). The DNA for the CDR3 is TGCAGTGCTAACGACGGCAACTCCTACGAGCAGTACGTC. Translated, it gives CSANDGNSYEQYV.